This T cell receptor beta chain comes out of a study of identifying expanded T cells in peripheral blood (dated by TCRdb to about 2019). About the investigation overall: Technical replicates were generated by sequencing separate aliquots of the same genomic DNA pool, with four replicates compared pairwise.

In the case of this clone: The antigen it recognizes is unknown. Base qualities are missing; no much larger clone stands one base away.

What the authors observed across the whole study: The binomial model flagged about 1.2 differentially abundant clones between technical replicates, compared with about 15 over two weeks and approximately 20 over roughly 4 weeks. Both the number of clones called differentially abundant and the false-positive rate were significantly reduced by the beta-binomial model across all healthy-donor time intervals. Variance in clone template counts between approximately 2-week samples significantly increased with total template count across all healthy donors. The authors expected that biological variance in healthy repertoires might rise further over much longer intervals, such as months to years.

No immune events such as infections were documented for the healthy donors during the collection period. Time-dependent variance in a beta-binomial model of T-cell clone differential abundance was calibrated using healthy-donor blood repertoires as a training cohort. There were 10 healthy donors in the training cohort, of whom 3 were female and 7 were male. An age range of roughly 25 to 70 years, with an average of about 45 years, was recorded for the donors. Obtained from a commercial supplier, whole blood was collected from each healthy donor at three time points set around 2 weeks apart. For immunosequencing, genomic DNA was extracted from unsorted whole blood. TCRbeta CDR3 regions were profiled by bias-controlled multiplex PCR amplification of genomic DNA with the immunoSEQ Assay. The original pipeline was this. To quantify the absolute abundance of each unique TCRbeta CDR3 region, the sequences were collapsed and filtered. Differential abundance was assessed using a binomial (Fisher-equivalent) model and a beta-binomial model in which time-dependent variance fitted from healthy donors was added. Clones with fewer than 5 combined templates were removed, and a clone was called differentially abundant if the clone's Benjamini-Hochberg FDR was below 0.01. Beta-binomial variance was modeled as a function of total template count across the two samples using the form v = (b*log(k)+a)^2. This is the immuneACCESS table as TCRdb keeps it, with only in-frame sequences that have V and J called. A part of the clones is gone; compared with another copy, unresolved V genes explain less than half, and the rest is unexplained. D and trimming come from the DNA, and the V and J calls and clone size come from that table. The sample table shows tens of thousands of clones, and around 90% are seen once. Approximately 5.4% of the sample is taken by the ten largest.

Sequences SQVTM (CDR1) and ANQGSEA (CDR2) are obtained from the germline V gene. The CDR3 sequence holds 13 residues, the cysteine and phenylalanine included. Only the CDR3 portion is preserved as DNA: 39 bases, with reading frame beginning at the first base. V is pruned by 5 bases and J by 7 bases, leaving 7 bases of the junction without a gene match. The TCR comes from a person aged 18 to 75 in good health. The sequence is built from TRBV29-1 and TRBJ2-1; a stretch of 8 junction bases matches TRBD2. The sample was blood. In nucleotides, the sequence is TGCAGCGTTCCCCCTGGCGGGAGGAATGAGCAGTTCTTC. This sequence encodes CSVPPGGRNEQFF.